This TCR beta chain derives from a study of cytomegalovirus exposure and HLA in healthy donors. Study background: The approximately 120 validation repertoires were reported in a later analysis to have been generated on the same platform as the 666 first-cohort repertoires.

Clones were sequenced by immunoSEQ multiplex PCR, and TCRdb holds only the in-frame ones, with some missing. The table records hundreds of thousands of clones, more than 85% of them present only once. In its sample, this clone was seen once. The ends were cut back, 0 bases at V and 6 bases at J, with 12 bases in the middle. The germline CDR1 and CDR2 sequences are SGHRS and YFSETQ. The CDR3 runs to 15 residues. The chain couples TRBV5-1 to TRBJ2-2, with D possibly matching TRBD2 (5 bases). The sequence was obtained from a man younger than 35 in good health and CMV-seropositive. Input material: PBMCs. The CDR3, as DNA: TGCGCCAGCAGCTTGGACGGGAAGCAGTCCGGGGAGCTGTTTTTT. Translated, it gives CASSLDGKQSGELFF.